This is a list of T cell receptor beta chains from one sample in a study of cytomegalovirus exposure and HLA in healthy donors. Generated by immunoSEQ multiplex PCR, the TCRdb table keeps only in-frame clones and is missing some. Among under 200,000 clones listed, around 77% were seen once. The sample consisted of PBMCs. These receptors originate from a man aged 60 to 69 in good health and CMV-seronegative. Each CDR3 is given with its conserved first and last residue. Fields, in order: D gene, J gene, V gene, clone size, CDR3 DNA, CDR3 protein. The D gene is left open where the match is weak. Size tells how often a clone was seen (once, few, many) or the class of an expanded clone, and some rows leave it out.

D: -; J: TRBJ2-5; V: TRBV6-6; size: -; DNA: TGTGCCAGCAGTTCCGAGCTCCTTTCGCCCCAGTACTTC; CDR3: CASSSELLSPQYF
D: -; J: TRBJ1-2; V: TRBV7-9; size: -; DNA: TGTGCCAGCAGAGAGACACTCCAATACTATGGCTACACCTTC; CDR3: CASRETLQYYGYTF
D: -; J: TRBJ2-7; V: TRBV28; size: -; DNA: TGTGCCAGCAGACACTCCTCGGGTCCCTACGAGCAGTACTTC; CDR3: CASRHSSGPYEQYF
D: -; J: TRBJ1-1; V: TRBV7-9; size: -; DNA: TGTGCCAGCAGCTTTCCACAGGGAGTGAACACTGAAGCTTTCTTT; CDR3: CASSFPQGVNTEAFF
D: TRBD2; J: TRBJ2-1; V: TRBV7-2; size: -; DNA: TGTGCCAGCAGGCGACTAGCGGGTGACTATGAGCAGTTCTTC; CDR3: CASRRLAGDYEQFF
D: TRBD1; J: TRBJ1-1; V: TRBV28; size: few; DNA: TGTGCCAGCAGCCTTCCTATACAGGGGAAAGCTTTCTTT; CDR3: CASSLPIQGKAFF
D: -; J: TRBJ2-3; V: TRBV11-3; size: -; DNA: TGTGCCAGCAGTTCGACATCTAGAGGGGATACGCAGTATTTT; CDR3: CASSSTSRGDTQYF
D: TRBD1; J: TRBJ2-7; V: TRBV15; size: -; DNA: TGTGCCACCAGCAGAGATCTGGCGGGGACAGGCCCCGGATACGAGCAGTACTTC; CDR3: CATSRDLAGTGPGYEQYF
D: -; J: TRBJ1-2; V: TRBV21-1; size: -; DNA: TGTGCCAGCAGCAAAGGGACATCTAACTATGGCTACACCTTC; CDR3: CASSKGTSNYGYTF
D: -; J: TRBJ2-1; V: TRBV27; size: -; DNA: TGTGCCAGCAGTGCCGGGAGCTACAATGAGCAGTTCTTC; CDR3: CASSAGSYNEQFF
D: -; J: TRBJ1-2; V: TRBV6-1; size: -; DNA: TGTGCCAGCAGCCTGGACAAGGCCAGTGGCTACACCTTC; CDR3: CASSLDKASGYTF
D: TRBD1; J: TRBJ1-2; V: TRBV10-3; size: few; DNA: TGTGCCATCAGTGAGGGGACAGGGGACCGAGCTAACTATGGCTACACCTTC; CDR3: CAISEGTGDRANYGYTF
D: -; J: TRBJ2-7; V: TRBV6-5; size: -; DNA: TGTGCCAGCAGTTTACAGGACATGCCCTACGAGCAGTACTTC; CDR3: CASSLQDMPYEQYF
D: -; J: TRBJ1-5; V: TRBV5-1; size: -; DNA: TGCGCCAGCAGCCCCCATGTGGACTATAATCAGCCCCAGCATTTT; CDR3: CASSPHVDYNQPQHF
D: -; J: TRBJ2-7; V: TRBV28; size: -; DNA: TGTGCCAGCAGTTTACCGAACAGCTACGAGCAGTACTTC; CDR3: CASSLPNSYEQYF
D: TRBD1; J: TRBJ2-7; V: TRBV5-5; size: -; DNA: TGTGCCAGCAGTCCGGGACAGAACTCATACGAGCAGTACTTC; CDR3: CASSPGQNSYEQYF
D: -; J: TRBJ2-7; V: TRBV4-1; size: -; DNA: TGCGCCAGCAGCCAAGATCGTGTGACGGGACAAAACGAGCAGTACTTC; CDR3: CASSQDRVTGQNEQYF
D: -; J: TRBJ2-7; V: TRBV29-1; size: -; DNA: TGCAGCGCCCTTGGGGCCAGCTCCTACGAGCAGTACTTC; CDR3: CSALGASSYEQYF
D: TRBD1; J: TRBJ2-1; V: TRBV9; size: -; DNA: TGTGCCAGCAGCACCATGGGACAGTACAATGAGCAGTTCTTC; CDR3: CASSTMGQYNEQFF
D: -; J: TRBJ1-2; V: TRBV6-6; size: -; DNA: TGTGCCAGCAGTTACTCAGCAGGGGCTACGTCTGGCTACACCTTC; CDR3: CASSYSAGATSGYTF
D: -; J: TRBJ2-1; V: TRBV29-1; size: -; DNA: TGCAGCGTGAACGACGGAGGGAGATCCTACAATGAGCAGTTCTTC; CDR3: CSVNDGGRSYNEQFF
D: -; J: TRBJ1-2; V: TRBV28; size: -; DNA: TGTGCCAGCAGTTTAGAAGGCGGCTATGGCTACACCTTC; CDR3: CASSLEGGYGYTF
D: -; J: TRBJ1-1; V: TRBV27; size: -; DNA: TGTGCCAGCAGTTCGGCAGGGGTGAACACTGAAGCTTTCTTT; CDR3: CASSSAGVNTEAFF
D: TRBD1; J: TRBJ1-4; V: TRBV5-5; size: -; DNA: TGTGCCAGCACCCAGGGACAGTTGAATGAAAAACTGTTTTTT; CDR3: CASTQGQLNEKLFF
D: TRBD2; J: TRBJ2-6; V: TRBV5-1; size: -; DNA: TGCGCCAGCAGCTTTCCGGGACTAGTCGGATCTGGGGCCAACGTCCTGACTTTC; CDR3: CASSFPGLVGSGANVLTF
D: -; J: TRBJ2-1; V: TRBV4-3; size: -; DNA: TGCGCCAGCAGCCAAGATTACTTAGATGGGACAATTTACAATGAGCAGTTCTTC; CDR3: CASSQDYLDGTIYNEQFF
D: -; J: TRBJ1-3; V: TRBV18; size: -; DNA: TGTGCCAGCTCACCAGACAGCGGAAACACCATATATTTT; CDR3: CASSPDSGNTIYF
D: TRBD1; J: TRBJ1-1; V: TRBV5-1; size: once; DNA: TGCGCCAGCGCCACAGGGGGTGACACTGAAGCTTTCTTT; CDR3: CASATGGDTEAFF
D: TRBD1; J: TRBJ2-1; V: TRBV2; size: -; DNA: TGTGCCAGCAGTGGGGAGACAGGGGAAACTAGCTCCTACAATGAGCAGTTCTTC; CDR3: CASSGETGETSSYNEQFF
D: -; J: TRBJ2-2; V: TRBV6-1; size: few; DNA: TGTGCCAGCAGTGCCCGCGGGACCACCGGGGAGCTGTTTTTT; CDR3: CASSARGTTGELFF
D: -; J: TRBJ2-3; V: TRBV29-1; size: once; DNA: TGCAGCGTGAGGAAGACAGGCACAGATACGCAGTATTTT; CDR3: CSVRKTGTDTQYF
D: -; J: TRBJ2-1; V: TRBV2; size: -; DNA: TGTGCCAGCAGTGTAGACATCCGCTCCTACAATGAGCAGTTCTTC; CDR3: CASSVDIRSYNEQFF
D: TRBD1; J: TRBJ1-2; V: TRBV18; size: -; DNA: TGTGCCAGCTCAGGGGACAGCTTCTATGGCTACACCTTC; CDR3: CASSGDSFYGYTF
D: -; J: TRBJ1-3; V: TRBV5-5; size: -; DNA: TGTGCCAGCAGCTTGGGACAGGAGAACTCTGGAAACACCATATATTTT; CDR3: CASSLGQENSGNTIYF
D: TRBD1; J: TRBJ2-5; V: TRBV7-6; size: -; DNA: TGTGCCAGCGCTGTTGGGACAGAAGAGACCCAGTACTTC; CDR3: CASAVGTEETQYF
D: TRBD1; J: TRBJ2-1; V: TRBV6-8; size: -; DNA: TGTGCCAGCAGTCTACAGGGGAGTTCCTACAATGAGCAGTTCTTC; CDR3: CASSLQGSSYNEQFF
D: -; J: TRBJ2-5; V: TRBV6-1; size: once; DNA: TGTGCCAGCAGTGAAGGGAGGGCCGCGGAGACCCAGTACTTC; CDR3: CASSEGRAAETQYF
D: TRBD2; J: TRBJ2-3; V: TRBV12-5; size: -; DNA: TGTGCTAGTGGCCCCGGGACTAGCGGGTACACAGATACGCAGTATTTT; CDR3: CASGPGTSGYTDTQYF
D: -; J: TRBJ1-2; V: TRBV19; size: -; DNA: TGTGCCAGTAGTATGGAGGGTTTCTATGGCTACACCTTC; CDR3: CASSMEGFYGYTF
D: -; J: TRBJ2-3; V: TRBV15; size: -; DNA: TGTGCCACCAGCAGAGATCGCGGCTCAAATACGCAGTATTTT; CDR3: CATSRDRGSNTQYF
D: -; J: TRBJ1-5; V: TRBV6-5; size: -; DNA: TGTGCCAGCAGTTACTCGCGGGGTCAGCCCCAGCATTTT; CDR3: CASSYSRGQPQHF
D: -; J: TRBJ1-1; V: TRBV7-2; size: -; DNA: TGTGCCAGCAGCTTAGAGGCAGGGGAACACACTGAAGCTTTCTTT; CDR3: CASSLEAGEHTEAFF
D: TRBD2; J: TRBJ2-3; V: TRBV28; size: -; DNA: TGTGCCAGCCCACCTAGTAGCGGGAGGGGTTTAGATACGCAGTATTTT; CDR3: CASPPSSGRGLDTQYF
D: TRBD2; J: TRBJ2-7; V: TRBV28; size: -; DNA: TGTGCCAGCAGCCTGGCCGGGACTAGCGGGTCCTACGAGCAGTACTTC; CDR3: CASSLAGTSGSYEQYF
D: TRBD2; J: TRBJ2-5; V: TRBV9; size: -; DNA: TGTGCCAGCAGCGTAGGGGCGGGGCTAGCGGGAGGGGGGCTGCAAGAGACCCAGTACTTC; CDR3: CASSVGAGLAGGGLQETQYF